Described below is a single T cell receptor (beta chain) sequence and its context. PCR used 60 Vbeta primers and 13 Jbeta primers. The protocol was immunoSEQ multiplex PCR, while the TCRdb copy is restricted to in-frame clones and leaves out a portion. The data show 200,000 to 250,000 clones, and the top ten clones hold 1.1%. The V and J ends lost 8 bases and 6 bases respectively, with 20 bases between them. Germline V gene data show CDR1 as MNHNS and CDR2 as SASEGT. This CDR3 has 14 residues. The data were taken from a study of cytomegalovirus exposure and HLA in healthy donors. This rearrangement joins TRBV6-1 to TRBJ2-7; no definite D call. Material for sequencing was PBMCs. This clonotype originated in a girl aged 2-15 years in good health and CMV-seropositive. The CDR3 protein is CASQRSVPSAEQYF. CDR3 DNA sequence: TGTGCCAGCCAGAGGAGCGTGCCATCCGCCGAGCAGTACTTC.